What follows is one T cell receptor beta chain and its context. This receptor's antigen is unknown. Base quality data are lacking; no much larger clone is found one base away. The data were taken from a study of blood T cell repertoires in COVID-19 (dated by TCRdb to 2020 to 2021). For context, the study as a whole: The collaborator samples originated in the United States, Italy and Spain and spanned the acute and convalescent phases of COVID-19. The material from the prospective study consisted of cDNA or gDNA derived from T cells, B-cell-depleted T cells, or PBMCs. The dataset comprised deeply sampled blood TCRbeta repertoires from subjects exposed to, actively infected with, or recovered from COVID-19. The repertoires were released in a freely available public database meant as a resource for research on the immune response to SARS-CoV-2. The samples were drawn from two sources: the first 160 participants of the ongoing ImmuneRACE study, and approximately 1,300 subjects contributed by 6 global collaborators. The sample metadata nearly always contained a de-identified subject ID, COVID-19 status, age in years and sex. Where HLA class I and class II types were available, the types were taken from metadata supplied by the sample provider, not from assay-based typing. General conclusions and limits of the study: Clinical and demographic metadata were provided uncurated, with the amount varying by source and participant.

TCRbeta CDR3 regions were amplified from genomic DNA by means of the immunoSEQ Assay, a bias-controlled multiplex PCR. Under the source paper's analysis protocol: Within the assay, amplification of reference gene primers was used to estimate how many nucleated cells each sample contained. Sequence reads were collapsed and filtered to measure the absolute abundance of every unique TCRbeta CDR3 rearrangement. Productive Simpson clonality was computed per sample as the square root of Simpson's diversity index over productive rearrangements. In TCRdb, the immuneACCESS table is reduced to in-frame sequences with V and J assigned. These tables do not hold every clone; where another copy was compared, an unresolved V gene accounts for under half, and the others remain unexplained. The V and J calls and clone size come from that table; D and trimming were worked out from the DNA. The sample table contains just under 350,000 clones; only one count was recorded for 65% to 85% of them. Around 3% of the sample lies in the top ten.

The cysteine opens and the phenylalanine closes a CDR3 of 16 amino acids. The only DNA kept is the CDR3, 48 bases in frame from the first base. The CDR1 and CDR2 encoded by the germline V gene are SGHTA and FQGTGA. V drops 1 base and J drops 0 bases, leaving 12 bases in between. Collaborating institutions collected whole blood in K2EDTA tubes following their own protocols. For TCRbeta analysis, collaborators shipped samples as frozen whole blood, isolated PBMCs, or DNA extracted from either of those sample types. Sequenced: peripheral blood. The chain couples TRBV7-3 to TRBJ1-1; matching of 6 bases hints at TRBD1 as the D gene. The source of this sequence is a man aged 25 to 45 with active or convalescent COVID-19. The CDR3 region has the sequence CASSLRGQALNTEAFF. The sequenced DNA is TGTGCCAGCAGCTTAAGGGGACAAGCCCTGAACACTGAAGCTTTCTTT.